One and the same sample provided the 8 T cell receptor beta chains below, sequenced in a study of CD8+ T cells in alopecia areata (dated by TCRdb to the late 2010s). According to the study, the label for this sample's time point signals: baseline before oral tofacitinib. Library preparation was by the immunoSEQ multiplex PCR assay. RNA was extracted from all samples and reverse transcribed into cDNA as template for TCR sequencing. Held by TCRdb, this immuneACCESS table contains in-frame sequences only and omits some clones. Under half of the omission traces to an unresolved V gene where checked; the cause of the rest is unknown. This sample gives 150,000 or so clones in total; about 90% of them show up just once. Roughly 16% of the sample goes to the ten largest clones. The starting material was CD8+ T cells sorted from blood, obtained at week 0. The source of these receptors is a human donor with alopecia areata.

The chain is built from TRBV29-1 and TRBJ2-7, with D uncertain. Germline CDR1 and CDR2: SQVTM and ANQGSEA. Trimming stripped 6 bases from V and 2 bases from J, with 5 bases between. The CDR3 has 10 amino acids. The CDR3: CSVGTYEQYF. CDR3 DNA sequence: TGCAGCGTAGGTACCTACGAGCAGTACTTC.

The chain is built from TRBV29-1 and TRBJ2-7; possible D gene TRBD2, 6 bases. CDR3 length: 12 residues. Germline V CDR1 and CDR2: SQVTM, ANQGSEA. Trimming pared 2 bases from V and 6 bases from J, leaving 11 bases between. The CDR3 reads CSVESAEGEQYF. DNA of the CDR3: TGCAGCGTTGAATCGGCGGAGGGCGAGCAGTACTTC.

This chain uses TRBV30 with TRBJ2-1, with D maybe TRBD1 (6 bases). V lost 8 bases and J 5 bases, leaving 10 bases between the germline ends. Germline V gene sequence: CDR1 GTSNPN, CDR2 SVGIG (reference sequence). The CDR3 has 11 residues. In DNA, the CDR3 is TGTGCCGGGGACATCGACAATGAGCAGTTCTTC. Translated, it gives CAGDIDNEQFF.

This clone showed up just a few times. The CDR3 DNA reads as TGTGCCACCAGCAACCAAGAGACCCAGTACTTC. This sequence encodes CATSNQETQYF. J is TRBJ2-5 and V is TRBV15, with D unresolved. CDR3 size: 11 residues. V was trimmed by 4 bases and J by 0 bases, leaving 0 bases between them. Germline V gene lookup returns CDR1 LNHNV and CDR2 YYDKDF (reference sequence).

The CDR3 bases are TGTGCCAGTAGTATATTCCGGGACCCAGCCTACGAGCAGTACTTC. Encoded protein: CASSIFRDPAYEQYF. V gene TRBV19 combines with J gene TRBJ2-7; either TRBD1 or TRBD2 may fit D (5 bases each). V was shortened by 2 bases and J by 2 bases, with 13 bases between the two germline ends. Germline V gene lookup returns CDR1 LNHDA and CDR2 SQIVND (reference sequence). The CDR3 has 15 residues.

This sequence joins TRBV9 and TRBJ2-1; TRBD2 matches at 9 bases. This CDR3 has 14 amino acids. V shed 3 bases, J shed 7 bases, and the junction held 5 bases outside the gene matches. Germline CDR1 is SGDLS and CDR2 is YYNGEE. The CDR3 sequence is CASSASGGPNEQFF. In DNA, the CDR3 is TGTGCCAGCAGCGCCAGCGGGGGGCCGAATGAGCAGTTCTTC.

The CDR3 DNA sequence: TGTGCCAGCAGTGAATTCGGGCAGAACAATGAGCAGTTCTTC. This translates into CASSEFGQNNEQFF. The chain carries TRBV6-1 and TRBJ2-1; D is uncertain. Between the trimmed V and J ends, which lost 2 bases and 5 bases, there was a span of 10 bases. The CDR3 runs 14 residues. Germline V lookup: CDR1 MNHNS, CDR2 SASEGT.

This clone was counted a single time. This chain connects TRBV29-1 to TRBJ2-7; the match to TRBD1 covers 9 bases. The CDR3 has 13 residues. Looked up from germline, CDR1 is SQVTM and CDR2 is ANQGSEA. V gave up 1 base and J gave up 3 bases; unmatched junction bases: 1. The CDR3 is CSVEATGGYEQYF. CDR3 bases: TGCAGCGTTGAAGCGACAGGGGGCTACGAGCAGTACTTC.